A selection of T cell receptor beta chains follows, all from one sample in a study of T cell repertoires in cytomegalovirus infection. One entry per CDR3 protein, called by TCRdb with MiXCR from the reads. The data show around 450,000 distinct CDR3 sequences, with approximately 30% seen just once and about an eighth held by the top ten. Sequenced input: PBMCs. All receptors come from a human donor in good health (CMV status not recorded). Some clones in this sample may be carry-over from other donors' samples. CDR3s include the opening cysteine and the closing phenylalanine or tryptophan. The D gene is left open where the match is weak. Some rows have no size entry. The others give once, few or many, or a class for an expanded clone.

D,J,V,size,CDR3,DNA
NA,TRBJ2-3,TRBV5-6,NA,CASSLSRDTTSVDTQYF,TGTGCCAGCAGCTTGAGCCGGGACACCACCTCGGTAGATACGCAGTATTTT
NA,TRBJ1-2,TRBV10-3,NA,CAISESRGSNYGYTF,TGTGCCATCAGTGAGTCGAGGGGGTCCAACTATGGCTACACCTTC
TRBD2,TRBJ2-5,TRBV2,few,CASRATSSETQYF,TGTGCCAGCAGGGCGACTAGCTCGGAGACCCAGTACTTC
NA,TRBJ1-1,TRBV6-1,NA,CASKEGVGNTEAFF,TGTGCCAGCAAGGAGGGGGTGGGGAACACTGAAGCTTTCTTT
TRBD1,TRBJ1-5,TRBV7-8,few,CASTSDRVNQPQHF,TGTGCCAGCACTTCCGACAGGGTGAATCAGCCCCAGCATTTT
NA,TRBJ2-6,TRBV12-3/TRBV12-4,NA,CASSPLPATVGTRSGANVLTF,TGTGCCAGCAGTCCCCTTCCGGCGACAGTGGGGACCCGATCTGGGGCCAACGTCCTGACTTTC
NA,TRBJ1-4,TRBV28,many,CASSLQAATNEKLFF,TGTGCCAGCAGTTTACAGGCAGCAACTAATGAAAAACTGTTTTTT
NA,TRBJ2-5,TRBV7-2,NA,CASSLELVSETQYF,TGTGCCAGCAGCCTAGAACTAGTTTCAGAGACCCAGTACTTC
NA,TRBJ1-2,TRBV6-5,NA,CASSMIIGDDGYTF,TGTGCCAGCAGTATGATCATAGGGGACGATGGCTACACCTTC
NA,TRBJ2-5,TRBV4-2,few,CASSQLTATQETQYF,TGTGCCAGCAGCCAACTGACCGCGACTCAAGAGACCCAGTACTTC
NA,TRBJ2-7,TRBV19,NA,CASSIGGRSFSQTYEQYF,TGTGCCAGTAGTATCGGGGGCAGATCTTTTTCCCAAACCTACGAGCAGTACTTC
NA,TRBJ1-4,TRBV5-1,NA,CASSLDGGLEKLFF,TGCGCCAGCAGCTTGGATGGAGGGTTGGAAAAACTGTTTTTT
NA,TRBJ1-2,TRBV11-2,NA,CASSQDTNYGYTF,TGTGCCAGCAGCCAGGACACTAACTATGGCTACACCTTC
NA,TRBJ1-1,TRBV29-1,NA,CSDRAGNTEAFF,TGCAGCGATCGCGCAGGGAACACTGAAGCTTTCTTT
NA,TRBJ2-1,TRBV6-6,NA,CASSYSSSISYNEQFF,TGTGCCAGCAGTTACTCGAGCTCGATCTCCTACAATGAGCAGTTCTTC
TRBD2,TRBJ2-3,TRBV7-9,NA,CASSLSLAGTDTQYF,TGTGCCAGCAGCTTATCTCTAGCGGGCACAGATACGCAGTATTTT
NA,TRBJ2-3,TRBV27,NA,CASSFVGVGLTETQYF,TGTGCCAGCAGTTTCGTTGGGGTAGGCCTCACAGAGACGCAGTATTTT
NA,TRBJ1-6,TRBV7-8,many,CASSLERRNTNSPLHF,TGTGCCAGCAGCTTAGAACGGCGGAATACTAATTCACCCCTCCACTTT
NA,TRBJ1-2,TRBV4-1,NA,CASIQDPGYGEGYTF,TGCGCCAGCATCCAAGACCCAGGGTACGGGGAAGGCTACACCTTC
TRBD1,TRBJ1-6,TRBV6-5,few,CASSYFRDRNSPLHF,TGTGCCAGCAGTTACTTCCGGGACAGAAATTCACCCCTCCACTTT
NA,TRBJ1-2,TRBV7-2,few,CASSLVDYVYTF,TGTGCCAGCAGCTTAGTGGACTATGTCTACACCTTC
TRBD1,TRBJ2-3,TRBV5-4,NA,CASSVEGTGADTQYF,TGTGCCAGCAGCGTGGAAGGGACAGGGGCAGATACGCAGTATTTT
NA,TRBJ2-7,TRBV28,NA,CASSLAPKGEQYF,TGTGCCAGCAGTTTGGCGCCAAAAGGGGAGCAGTACTTC
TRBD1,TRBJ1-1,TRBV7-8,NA,CASSLRQGLLTEAFF,TGTGCCAGCAGCTTACGACAGGGCTTGTTAACTGAAGCTTTCTTT
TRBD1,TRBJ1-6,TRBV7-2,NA,CASSAGTGGLNSPLHF,TGTGCCAGCAGTGCCGGGACAGGTGGCTTGAATTCACCCCTCCACTTT
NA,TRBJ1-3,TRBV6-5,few,CASRDRASGNTIYF,TGTGCCAGCAGGGACAGAGCCTCTGGAAACACCATATATTTT
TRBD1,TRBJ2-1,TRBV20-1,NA,CSAPARTGGSGRPFF,TGCAGTGCCCCCGCCCGGACAGGGGGCTCGGGGAGACCGTTCTTC
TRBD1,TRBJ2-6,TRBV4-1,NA,CASSQDFRDRISGANVLTF,TGCGCCAGCAGCCAAGATTTTAGGGACAGGATCTCTGGGGCCAACGTCCTGACTTTC
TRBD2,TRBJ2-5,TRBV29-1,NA,CSVEVNAGVTRETQYF,TGCAGCGTTGAAGTAAATGCGGGGGTCACCCGGGAGACCCAGTACTTC
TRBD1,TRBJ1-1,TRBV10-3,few,CAISGRDSPEAFF,TGTGCCATCAGCGGCCGGGACAGTCCCGAAGCTTTCTTT
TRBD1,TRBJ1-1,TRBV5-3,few,CASSPGTGKNTEAFF,TGTGCCAGCAGCCCCGGGACAGGGAAGAACACTGAAGCTTTCTTT
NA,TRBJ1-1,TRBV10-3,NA,CAISELGEMNTESFF,TGTGCCATCAGTGAGTTGGGGGAAATGAACACTGAATCTTTCTTT
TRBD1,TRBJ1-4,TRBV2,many,CASSQQGGLANEKLFF,TGTGCCAGCAGCCAACAGGGGGGTCTGGCTAATGAAAAACTGTTTTTT
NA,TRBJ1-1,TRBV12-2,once,CASSLFYQVAKRWGTEAFF,TGTGCCAGTAGCTTATTTTACCAGGTGGCAAAGAGATGGGGCACTGAAGCTTTCTTT
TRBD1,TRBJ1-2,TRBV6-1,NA,CASRTGTVLYGYTF,TGTGCCAGCAGGACCGGGACAGTTCTTTATGGCTACACCTTC
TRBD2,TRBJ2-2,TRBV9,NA,CASSVGGTGELFF,TGTGCCAGCAGTGTCGGGGGGACCGGGGAGCTGTTTTTT
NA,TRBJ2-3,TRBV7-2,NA,CASSFRAGLTTDTQYF,TGTGCCAGCAGCTTCCGGGCGGGCCTTACCACAGATACGCAGTATTTT
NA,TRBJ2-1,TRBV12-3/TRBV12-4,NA,CASSFLLALNEQFF,TGTGCCAGCAGTTTTTTGCTAGCTTTGAATGAGCAGTTCTTC
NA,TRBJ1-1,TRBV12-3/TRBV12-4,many,CASRRVGANTEAFF,TGTGCCAGCAGACGGGTGGGGGCTAACACTGAAGCTTTCTTT
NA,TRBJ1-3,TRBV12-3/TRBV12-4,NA,CASSSHGRRAGNTIYF,TGTGCCAGCAGTTCTCACGGGAGAAGAGCTGGAAACACCATATATTTT
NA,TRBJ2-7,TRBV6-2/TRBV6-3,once,CASSYSGTNYEQYF,TGTGCCAGCAGTTACTCGGGGACAAATTACGAGCAGTACTTC
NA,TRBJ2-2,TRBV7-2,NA,CASSLAGGVNTGELFF,TGTGCCAGCAGCTTAGCTGGCGGGGTGAACACCGGGGAGCTGTTTTTT
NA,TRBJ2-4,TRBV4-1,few,CASSQGGLAKNIQYF,TGCGCCAGCAGCCAGGGGGGCCTAGCCAAAAACATTCAGTACTTC
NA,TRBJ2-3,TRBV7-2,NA,CASSPRTLSSTDTQYF,TGTGCCAGCAGCCCCCGGACCTTAAGCTCCACAGATACGCAGTATTTT
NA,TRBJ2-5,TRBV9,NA,CASSVAGRGQETQYF,TGTGCCAGCAGCGTAGCAGGGCGGGGTCAAGAGACCCAGTACTTC
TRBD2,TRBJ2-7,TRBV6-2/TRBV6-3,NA,CASRTERGDISEQYF,TGTGCCAGCCGTACCGAGCGGGGCGATATAAGCGAGCAGTACTTC